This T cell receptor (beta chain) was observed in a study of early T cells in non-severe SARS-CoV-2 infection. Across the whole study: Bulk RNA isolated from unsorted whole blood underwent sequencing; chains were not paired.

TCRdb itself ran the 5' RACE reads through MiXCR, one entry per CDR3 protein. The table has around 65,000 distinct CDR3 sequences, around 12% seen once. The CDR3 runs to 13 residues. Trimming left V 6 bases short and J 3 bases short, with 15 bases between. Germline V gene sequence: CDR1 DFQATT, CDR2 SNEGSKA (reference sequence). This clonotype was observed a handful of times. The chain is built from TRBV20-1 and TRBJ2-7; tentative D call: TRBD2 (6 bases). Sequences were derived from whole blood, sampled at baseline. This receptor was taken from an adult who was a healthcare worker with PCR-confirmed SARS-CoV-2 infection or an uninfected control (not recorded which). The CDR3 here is CSARDSMGYEQYF. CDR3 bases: TGCAGTGCACGGGACTCGATGGGCTACGAGCAGTACTTC.